This TCR beta chain emerged from a study of cytomegalovirus exposure and HLA in healthy donors. PCR employed 60 Vbeta and 13 Jbeta primers. The assay was immunoSEQ multiplex PCR, and TCRdb's table has in-frame clones only and misses some. The table includes around 200,000 clones, 75% to 90% detected once. V shed 6 bases, J shed 6 bases, and the junction held 9 bases outside the gene matches. The CDR3 is 16 amino acids. Germline CDR1 is LNHDA and CDR2 is SQIVND (reference sequence). The chain is built from TRBV19 and TRBJ2-5; TRBD2 aligns across 14 bases. The clonotype was recovered from a man in his fifties or sixties in good health and CMV-seronegative. The specimen was PBMCs. CDR3: CASRRSGTSGSQTQYF. Here the CDR3 DNA reads TGTGCCAGTAGAAGATCCGGGACTAGCGGGAGTCAGACCCAGTACTTC.